Reported below is one T cell receptor beta chain. This sample was included in a study of T cell changes during pregnancy in multiple sclerosis. V dropped 1 base and J dropped 2; count of bases not matched to a gene: 10. Germline V gene data show CDR1 as SEHNR and CDR2 as FQNEAQ (reference sequence). The CDR3 is 18 amino acids. The data were produced by immunoSEQ multiplex PCR, yet TCRdb's version contains in-frame clones alone and is incomplete. The repertoire holds roughly 28,000 clones, with about 92% as singletons. The chain carries TRBV7-9 and TRBJ2-7; 11 bases align to TRBD2. Source: CD8+ T cells from peripheral blood mononuclear cells, taken before pregnancy. The TCR comes from a female donor with multiple sclerosis, enrolled in a pregnancy study. CDR3 in amino acids: CASSLEGTSGTFPYEQYF. The CDR3, as DNA: TGTGCCAGCAGCTTAGAAGGGACTAGCGGAACTTTCCCCTACGAGCAGTACTTC.